Shown below are 26 T cell receptor beta chains from a single sample sequenced in a study of blood T cell repertoires in COVID-19. Repertoires were generated with immunoSEQ multiplex PCR, while TCRdb's copy carries only in-frame clones and drops some. The top ten clones hold 0.95% to 1.5% of a sample with 120,000 to 150,000 clones, around 87% of them seen once. The sample taken for sequencing was PBMCs or T cells enriched from blood (not recorded which). These receptors were obtained from a woman aged 30 to 39 with acute COVID-19.

The chain joins TRBV7-2 to TRBJ1-4; D ambiguous. There are 16 residues in the CDR3. The germline CDR1 and CDR2 sequences are SGHTA and FQGNSA. V lost 5 bases and J 7 bases, leaving 20 bases between the germline ends. CDR3 in amino acids: CASSVSITGLGEKLFF. For the CDR3, the DNA is TGTGCCAGCAGCGTCTCCATCACGGGGTTAGGTGAAAAACTGTTTTTT.

This rearrangement joins TRBV25-1 to TRBJ1-4, with D possibly matching TRBD1 (6 bases). V lost 5 bases to trimming and J lost 5 bases, with 12 bases between them. This CDR3 has 14 residues. Germline V gene data show CDR1 as MGHDK and CDR2 as SYGVNS. The chain's CDR3 is CASSLGQLNEKLFF. CDR3 nucleotides: TGTGCCAGCAGTCTTGGACAGTTGAATGAAAAACTGTTTTTT.

The chain links TRBV12-3 or TRBV12-4 to TRBJ2-7, with D perhaps TRBD2 (5 bases). The CDR3 consists of 13 residues. The V end was cut by 6 bases, the J end by 1 base, with 10 bases between. The CDR3 DNA follows: TGTGCCAGCAGCAGGACTGGATCCTACGAGCAGTACTTC. This gives the protein CASSRTGSYEQYF.

This chain connects TRBV4-1 to TRBJ1-5; the D gene is possibly TRBD1 (5 bases). The V gene's germline CDR1 is MGHRA and CDR2 YSYEKL. This CDR3 has 15 residues. V shed 4 bases and J shed 1 base, with 11 bases lying between them. CDR3 in DNA: TGCGCCAGCAGCCGGGGCGAGGAGAGCAATCAGCCCCAGCATTTT. As protein: CASSRGEESNQPQHF.

The J gene is TRBJ1-1, the V gene TRBV24-1; TRBD1 is a possible D gene (5 bases). Trimming removed 5 bases from V and 1 base from J, with 10 bases in between. CDR3 length equals 14 residues. Looked up from germline, CDR1 is KGHDR and CDR2 is SFDVKD. The CDR3 region is CATSGGTSNTEAFF. CDR3 nucleotide sequence: TGTGCCACCAGTGGCGGGACTTCGAACACTGAAGCTTTCTTT.

The gene calls are TRBV27 and TRBJ2-7, with 9 bases lining up with TRBD2. Per the germline V gene, CDR1 is MNHEY and CDR2 is SMNVEV (reference sequence). Trimming at V came to 6 bases and at J to 5 bases, leaving 11 bases not matched to a gene. The CDR3 sequence is 15 residues long. CDR3: CASRSFGTSLDEQYF. CDR3 coding DNA: TGTGCCAGCAGATCCTTCGGGACTAGCCTAGACGAGCAGTACTTC.

This chain links TRBV5-4 with TRBJ2-1; TRBD2 aligns across 7 bases. This CDR3 has 15 amino acids. The junction had 2 bases not matched to a gene; V was cut back by 0 bases and J by 2 bases. Germline V gene lookup returns CDR1 SGHNT and CDR2 YYREEE (reference sequence). The CDR3: CASSLAGGTYNEQFF. The CDR3 coding sequence is TGTGCCAGCAGCTTGGCGGGAGGCACCTACAATGAGCAGTTCTTC.

The J gene is TRBJ2-1, the V gene TRBV7-3; D is perhaps TRBD2 (5 bases). CDR1 is SGHTA, CDR2 FQGTGA, per germline. The CDR3 covers 15 residues. Trimming took 5 bases from V and 0 from J, leaving 11 bases between them. This chain's CDR3 is CASSPSSGSYNEQFF. DNA of the CDR3: TGTGCCAGCAGCCCTTCAAGCGGCTCCTACAATGAGCAGTTCTTC.

The gene calls are TRBV6-6 and TRBJ1-4; 9 bases fit TRBD1. Germline V gives CDR1 MNHNY, CDR2 SVGAGI (reference sequence). The CDR3 is 13 amino acids. After removal of 8 bases from V and 5 bases from J, the junction contained 3 bases not matched to a gene. The chain's CDR3 is CASSDRGNEKLFF. CDR3 in DNA: TGTGCCAGCTCGGACAGGGGAAATGAAAAACTGTTTTTT.

The J gene is TRBJ2-7, the V gene TRBV15, with D possibly being TRBD2 (6 bases). The V end was cut by 5 bases, the J end by 6 bases, with 20 bases between. Germline V lookup: CDR1 LNHNV, CDR2 YYDKDF (reference sequence). The CDR3 runs to 15 residues. CDR3 amino acids: CATSGGWDLSSEQYF. The CDR3 DNA reads as TGTGCCACCAGCGGGGGGTGGGACCTGAGTAGCGAGCAGTACTTC.

The genes are TRBV24-1 and TRBJ2-2; 10 positions agree with TRBD2. The germline V gene has CDR1 KGHDR and CDR2 SFDVKD. The CDR3 sequence is 14 residues long. With 8 bases clipped from V and 6 bases from J, the junction kept 5 bases outside the gene matches. CDR3 nucleotides: TGTGCCACCACGTCTAGCGGGAGCCCCGGGGAGCTGTTTTTT. Translated, it gives CATTSSGSPGELFF.

The chain employs TRBV4-2 and TRBJ2-1; D gene unclear. The CDR3 runs to 19 residues. Germline V gives CDR1 LGHNA, CDR2 YNFKEQ. V lost 0 bases and J lost 0, with 18 bases in between. CDR3: CASSQDLGSVPSSYNEQFF. The CDR3 region has the DNA TGTGCCAGCAGCCAAGATCTCGGCAGCGTCCCGAGCTCCTACAATGAGCAGTTCTTC.

The gene calls are TRBV7-2 and TRBJ1-2; 7 bases line up with TRBD1. Germline lookup yields CDR1 SGHTA and CDR2 FQGNSA. The V and J ends lost 1 base and 6 bases, in that order; junction bases with no gene match: 5. CDR3 size: 14 residues. The CDR3 region has the DNA TGTGCCAGCAGCTTAGAACAGGGGAGGAATGGCTACACCTTC. This encodes CASSLEQGRNGYTF.

The chain joins TRBV27 to TRBJ2-7; 9 positions agree with TRBD1. This CDR3 has 15 amino acids. V lost 4 bases to trimming and J lost 0 bases; unmatched junction nucleotides: 4. Looked up from germline, CDR1 is MNHEY and CDR2 is SMNVEV (reference sequence). The CDR3 region has the DNA TGTGCCAGCAGTTCACGGACAGGGGCCTCCTACGAGCAGTACTTC. Protein sequence: CASSSRTGASYEQYF.

This chain links TRBV11-2 with TRBJ2-5; 7 bases line up with TRBD1. The CDR3 spans 12 residues. V dropped 7 bases and J dropped 5; count of bases not matched to a gene: 4. Per germline, CDR1 SGHAT and CDR2 FQNNGV. The CDR3 DNA reads TGTGCCAGCAAGACAGGGCTTGAGACCCAGTACTTC. Its translation is CASKTGLETQYF.

This chain connects TRBV25-1 to TRBJ2-1, with a tentative D call TRBD1 (6 bases). Trimming pared 3 bases from V and 8 bases from J, leaving 17 bases between. Germline values: CDR1 MGHDK, CDR2 SYGVNS. This CDR3 comprises 15 residues. The CDR3 spells CASSESRTETDEQFF. CDR3 nucleotide sequence: TGTGCCAGCAGTGAGAGCCGGACAGAGACCGATGAGCAGTTCTTC.

The rearrangement uses TRBV27 and TRBJ2-7; TRBD1 matches at 10 bases. This CDR3 has 14 amino acids. Trimming cost V 7 bases and J 1 base; bases outside gene matches: 4. Germline CDR1 and CDR2: MNHEY and SMNVEV (reference sequence). For the CDR3, the DNA is TGTGCCAGCAAACGACAGGGGGCGTCCTACGAGCAGTACTTC. Translating it yields CASKRQGASYEQYF.

This chain uses TRBV11-2 with TRBJ1-2, with D possibly matching TRBD1 (6 bases). Trimming shortened V by 4 bases and J by 5 bases, and 14 bases separated the two germline ends. The CDR3 sequence is 14 residues long. Germline loops: CDR1 SGHAT, CDR2 FQNNGV. This chain's CDR3 is CASSSNQQGYGYTF. The DNA for the CDR3 is TGTGCCAGCAGCTCAAATCAACAGGGTTATGGCTACACCTTC.

The V call is TRBV7-2, the J call TRBJ2-1; D unresolved. V was shortened by 0 bases and J by 0 bases, with 9 bases between the two germline ends. Germline loops: CDR1 SGHTA, CDR2 FQGNSA. The CDR3 totals 16 residues. The CDR3 bases are TGTGCCAGCAGCTTAGCGGCACAGAGCTCCTACAATGAGCAGTTCTTC. It yields the protein CASSLAAQSSYNEQFF.

The genes are TRBV4-2 and TRBJ2-1; 7 bases agree with TRBD2. The germline CDR1 and CDR2 sequences are LGHNA and YNFKEQ. Germline trimming cut 2 bases from V and 4 bases from J; bases unmatched to any gene: 5. This CDR3 is built from 15 residues. CDR3 region: CASSQPGLSYNEQFF. CDR3 DNA sequence: TGTGCCAGCAGCCAACCGGGACTAAGTTACAATGAGCAGTTCTTC.

The V gene is TRBV20-1, the J gene TRBJ1-1, with 8 bases identical to TRBD1. Germline values: CDR1 DFQATT, CDR2 SNEGSKA (reference sequence). The CDR3 has 12 amino acids. V lost 3 bases to trimming and J lost 10 bases; unmatched junction nucleotides: 7. The CDR3 here is CSASDRTGRAFF. The CDR3 DNA reads as TGCAGTGCTAGTGATCGGACAGGGCGAGCTTTCTTT.

The V and J genes are TRBV5-1 and TRBJ2-1; 8 nucleotides match TRBD2. Germline V gives CDR1 SGHRS, CDR2 YFSETQ. V shed 0 bases and J 0 bases; nucleotides not matched to a gene: 2. The CDR3 is 16 amino acids. The CDR3 loop is CASSLVAGSSYNEQFF. In DNA, the CDR3 is TGCGCCAGCAGCTTGGTAGCGGGAAGCTCCTACAATGAGCAGTTCTTC. Full variable domain (missing parts from reference TRBV5-1 and TRBJ2-1): KAGVTQTPRYLIKTRGQQVTLSCSPISGHRSVSWYQQTPGQGLQFLFEYFSETQRNKGNFPGRFSGRQFSNSRSEMNVSTLELGDSALYLCASSLVAGSSYNEQFFGPGTRLTVL.

In its sample, this clone was seen a few times. This chain joins TRBV7-2 and TRBJ1-1, with 7 bases matching TRBD1. CDR1 and CDR2 from the germline V gene are SGHTA and FQGNSA. The CDR3 extends over 13 amino acids. The J segment lost 1 base and the V segment lost 6 bases, leaving 2 bases of the junction unmatched. The CDR3 sequence is CASRDRQNTEAFF. The CDR3 DNA is TGTGCCAGCAGGGACAGGCAGAACACTGAAGCTTTCTTT.

This clone was observed a few times. The chain employs TRBV30 and TRBJ1-1, with D possibly being TRBD1 (6 bases). Germline CDR1 reads GTSNPN; CDR2 reads SVGIG (reference sequence). Trimming stripped 4 bases from V and 1 base from J, with 16 bases between. The length of the CDR3 is 15 residues. CDR3 sequence: CAWTYPRGGNTEAFF. The CDR3 nucleotides read TGTGCCTGGACTTACCCTCGAGGGGGGAACACTGAAGCTTTCTTT.

This chain connects TRBV5-4 to TRBJ2-7, with 9 bases fitting TRBD1. CDR3 length equals 13 residues. Germline CDR1 and CDR2: SGHNT and YYREEE (reference sequence). J was trimmed by 3 bases and V by 3 bases; bases with no gene match: 1. CDR3 sequence reads: CASSWTGDYEQYF. The CDR3 DNA reads as TGTGCCAGCAGCTGGACAGGGGACTACGAGCAGTACTTC.

Here the CDR3 reads CASSASPGDSYEQYF. CDR3 in DNA: TGTGCCAGCAGCGCATCCCCAGGGGACTCCTACGAGCAGTACTTC. V usage is TRBV9 and J usage is TRBJ2-7, with a tentative D call TRBD1 (6 bases). This CDR3 is 15 amino acids long. Trimming took off 3 bases at V and 0 bases at J, with 13 bases between the two ends. Germline assignment: CDR1 SGDLS and CDR2 YYNGEE.